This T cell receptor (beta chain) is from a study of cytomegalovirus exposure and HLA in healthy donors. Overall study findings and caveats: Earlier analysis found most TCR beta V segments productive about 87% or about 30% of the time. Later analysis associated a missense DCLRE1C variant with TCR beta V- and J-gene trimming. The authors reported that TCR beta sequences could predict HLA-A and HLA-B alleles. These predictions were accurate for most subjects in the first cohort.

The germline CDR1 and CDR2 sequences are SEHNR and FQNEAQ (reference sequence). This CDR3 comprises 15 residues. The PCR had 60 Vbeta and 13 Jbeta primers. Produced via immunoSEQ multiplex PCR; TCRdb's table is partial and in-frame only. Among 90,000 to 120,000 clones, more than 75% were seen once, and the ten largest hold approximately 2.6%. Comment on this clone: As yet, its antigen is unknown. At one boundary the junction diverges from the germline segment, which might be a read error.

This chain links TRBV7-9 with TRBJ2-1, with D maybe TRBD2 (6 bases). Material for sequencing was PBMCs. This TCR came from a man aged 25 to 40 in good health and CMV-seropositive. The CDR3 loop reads CSSSLRGNSYNEQFF. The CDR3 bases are TGTTCCAGCAGCTTACGCGGGAATTCCTACAATGAGCAGTTCTTC.